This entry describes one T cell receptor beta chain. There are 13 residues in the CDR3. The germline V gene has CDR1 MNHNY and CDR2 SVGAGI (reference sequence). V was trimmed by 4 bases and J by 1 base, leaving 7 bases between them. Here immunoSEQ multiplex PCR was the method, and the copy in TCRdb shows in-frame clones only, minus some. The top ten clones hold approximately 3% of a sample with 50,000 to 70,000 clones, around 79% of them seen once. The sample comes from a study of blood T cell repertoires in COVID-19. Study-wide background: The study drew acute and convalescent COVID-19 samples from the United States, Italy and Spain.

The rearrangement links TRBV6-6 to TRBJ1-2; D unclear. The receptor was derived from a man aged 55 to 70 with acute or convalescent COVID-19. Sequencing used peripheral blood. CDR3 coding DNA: TGTGCCAGCAGTTTCATAGATAACTATGGCTACACCTTC. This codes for CASSFIDNYGYTF.